These 4 T cell receptor beta chains came from one sample sequenced in a study of T-cell memory formation after mild COVID-19. Via MiXCR, TCRdb re-called the 5' RACE reads, giving one row per CDR3 protein. Of around 300,000 distinct CDR3 sequences listed, roughly 13% are singletons. Sequenced material: PBMCs or a T cell subset sorted from them (not recorded which). These receptors were taken from a young man who had mild COVID-19 (a few samples of this study predate the infection). Cell type and time point are not known.

This clonotype showed up just a few times. This sequence joins TRBV20-1 and TRBJ1-3; TRBD1 matches at 8 bases. Germline V gives CDR1 DFQATT, CDR2 SNEGSKA (reference sequence). There are 12 residues in the CDR3. Trimming removed 8 bases from V and 4 bases from J; junction bases left unmatched: 4. The CDR3 DNA reads TGCAGTTACAGGGGGTACGGAAACACCATATATTTT. This codes for CSYRGYGNTIYF.

As concerns this clonotype: One end of the junction fails to match germline, which may point to a read error. V usage is TRBV5-1 and J usage is TRBJ1-1; unclear D gene. CDR3 size: 13 residues. Germline CDR1 is SGHRS and CDR2 is YFSETQ. DNA of the CDR3: TGTGCCAGCTCACCGGACCCTAACACTGAAGCTTTCTTT. Its protein is CASSPDPNTEAFF.

The V call is TRBV12-3 or TRBV12-4, the J call TRBJ1-5, with D possibly TRBD1 on 5 matching bases. The CDR3 has 14 amino acids. Deletions cut 3 bases from V and 5 bases from J, with 11 bases between. In DNA form, the CDR3 reads TGTGCCAGCAGTTTTGGACGGGGGGATCAGCCCCAGCATTTT. Encoded protein: CASSFGRGDQPQHF.

This clonotype appeared many times. In DNA, the CDR3 is TGTGCCAGCAGCGCGACAGCTTCCTACAATGAGCAGTTCTTC. This sequence encodes CASSATASYNEQFF. The rearrangement joins TRBV5-4 to TRBJ2-1; D is possibly TRBD1 (5 bases). Germline values: CDR1 SGHNT, CDR2 YYREEE (reference sequence). This CDR3 spans 14 amino acids. The V end lost 4 bases, the J end lost 1 base, and 9 bases lay between the germline ends.